This T cell receptor (beta chain) was profiled in a study of T cells after yellow fever vaccination. At the level of the study: Fractions of limited cellularity were prepared by means of SMART-Seq v4 Ultra Low Input.

This clonotype was seen repeatedly, ten times or more. The target antigen is unknown. Template switching with 5'RACE generated the TCR cDNA and added a universal primer site and UMIs. One entry per CDR3 protein results from TCRdb running MiXCR on the 5' RACE reads. The sample has more than 65,000 distinct CDR3 sequences, around 7.9% seen once; the top ten hold over 25%. The study, taken as a whole, reports: Contamination by abundant bulk-population clonotypes could be present in FACS-sorted repertoires. Most primary-vaccination clones reappeared after the booster (about 96% CD4, about 90% CD8).

Source: CD8+ T cells sorted from PBMCs, taken less than 11 days after the first yellow fever vaccination. This receptor was identified in a man aged 18 to 35 who received the YFV17D yellow fever vaccine.

CDR3 nucleotides: TGCAGTGCTTGGAGCGGGGAATACTACGAGCAGTACGTC. Translation: CSAWSGEYYEQYV. The chain uses TRBV20-1 and TRBJ2-7, with TRBD2 matching over 7 bases. The V gene's germline CDR1 is DFQATT and CDR2 SNEGSKA (reference sequence). The CDR3 covers 13 residues. V shed 5 bases, J shed 3 bases, and the junction held 7 bases outside the gene matches.